This TCR beta chain stems from a study of shared clonotypes between healthy human individuals. Study conclusions and caveats: Incomplete sequencing of sorted subsets was indicated by rarefaction despite large depth. Generation of non-shared clonotypes was less probable than generation of clonotypes shared by all four donors.

With 0 bases removed from V and 0 bases from J, the gap between germline ends came to 12 bases. Germline loops: CDR1 LNHNV, CDR2 YYDKDF (reference sequence). The CDR3 length is 16 residues. In the case of this clone: Its specificity is not known.

This table comes from immunoSEQ multiplex PCR, and its TCRdb copy is limited to in-frame clones, with some not included. The sample lists millions of clones, 90% to 95% occurring once. V usage is TRBV15 and J usage is TRBJ2-7, with D uncertain. This clonotype was obtained from a man between 18 and 35 years old in good health. The sample comprised naive CD4+ T cells sorted from blood. Described subset: CD45RA+ positively selected. This CDR3 is CATSREDWRSSYEQYF. In nucleotides, the CDR3 is TGTGCCACCAGCAGAGAGGATTGGCGAAGCTCCTACGAGCAGTACTTC.